What follows are 27 T cell receptor beta chains derived from one specimen sequenced in a study of T cell changes during pregnancy in multiple sclerosis (dated by TCRdb to the late 2010s). Receptors were amplified or captured by the immunoSEQ multiplex PCR assay. The clones in this table, taken by TCRdb from immuneACCESS, are in-frame only. Not every clone is retained; where verified, under half of the shortfall comes from an unresolved V gene, and the cause of the rest is unknown. In this sample the table shows over 25,000 clones, 89% of which occur a single time. The ten most abundant clones make up 6.9% of the sample. This specimen was CD8+ T cells from peripheral blood mononuclear cells, taken in the second trimester of pregnancy. These receptors all stem from a female donor with multiple sclerosis, enrolled in a pregnancy study.

V is TRBV6-5 and J is TRBJ2-5; D is uncertain. This CDR3 contains 15 residues. The germline V gene has CDR1 MNHEY and CDR2 SVGAGI. Trimming left V 0 bases short and J 2 bases short, with 10 bases between. In DNA, the CDR3 is TGTGCCAGCAGTTACTCGGTCCTGGCACAAGAGACCCAGTACTTC. Its protein product is CASSYSVLAQETQYF.

This sequence joins TRBV19 and TRBJ2-1, with TRBD2 identical over 9 bases. The ends lost 1 base at V and 6 bases at J; junction bases unmatched: 4. The CDR3 spans 15 residues. CDR1 is LNHDA and CDR2 is SQIVND in the germline V gene (reference sequence). DNA of the CDR3: TGTGCCAGTAGTATAGGAGCGGGAGGTGGCAATGAGCAGTTCTTC. Translation gives CASSIGAGGGNEQFF.

This clone appeared a single time. The chain is built from TRBV28 and TRBJ1-2; D is possibly TRBD1 (5 bases). V was clipped by 3 bases and J by 8 bases, with 16 bases between them. Per the germline V gene, CDR1 is MDHEN and CDR2 is SYDVKM. This CDR3 has 14 amino acids. The CDR3 sequence: CASSFGGSSVGYTF. The CDR3 nucleotides read TGTGCCAGCAGTTTCGGGGGGAGCTCAGTAGGCTACACCTTC.

CDR3 amino acids: CASSLVADSDTQYF. The CDR3 DNA follows: TGTGCCAGCAGCTTAGTCGCAGACTCGGATACGCAGTATTTT. The V gene is TRBV11-1, the J gene TRBJ2-3; no clear D. Germline CDR1 reads SGHAT; CDR2 reads FQDESV (reference sequence). V lost 1 base to trimming and J lost 6 bases, with 11 bases between them. This CDR3 has 14 residues.

The chain joins TRBV4-3 to TRBJ2-2; 9 positions agree with TRBD2. The CDR3 consists of 16 residues. V trimming: 1 base; J trimming: 4 bases; junction bases outside the gene matches: 4. Germline V gene data show CDR1 as LGHNA and CDR2 as YSLEER. CDR3 amino acids: CASSQVLAGATGELFF. DNA for the CDR3: TGCGCCAGCAGCCAAGTTTTAGCGGGGGCCACCGGGGAGCTGTTTTTT.

The chain is built from TRBV28 and TRBJ2-3; TRBD1 matches at 7 bases. Germline CDR1 reads MDHEN; CDR2 reads SYDVKM. The CDR3 spans 15 residues. V shed 4 bases and J 2 bases; nucleotides not matched to a gene: 6. CDR3 in amino acids: CASSSGTVYTDTQYF. The CDR3 nucleotides are TGTGCCAGCAGTTCCGGGACAGTATACACAGATACGCAGTATTTT. The complete variable domain, with remaining parts taken from reference TRBV28 and TRBJ2-3, reads DVKVTQSSRYLVKRTGEKVFLECVQDMDHENMFWYRQDPGLGLRLIYFSYDVKMKEKGDIPEGYSVSREKKERFSLILESASTNQTSMYLCASSSGTVYTDTQYFGPGTRLTVL.

The V gene is TRBV4-1, the J gene TRBJ1-1; TRBD1 aligns across 8 bases. J was trimmed by 7 bases and V by 4 bases; bases with no gene match: 11. This CDR3 has 15 amino acids. Germline V CDR1 and CDR2: MGHRA, YSYEKL. The CDR3 DNA reads as TGCGCCAGCAGCCCCCTAACAGGGGGAGGAAGTGAAGCTTTCTTT. Translation gives CASSPLTGGGSEAFF.

The chain has TRBV4-3 and TRBJ2-3; possible D gene TRBD2, 6 bases. The CDR3 runs 17 residues. Germline V gene lookup returns CDR1 LGHNA and CDR2 YSLEER. V was pared by 0 bases and J by 4 bases, with 17 bases between. The CDR3 coding sequence is TGCGCCAGCAGCCAAGATCTCGCTAGCGTCGGCGCAGATACGCAGTATTTT. This codes for CASSQDLASVGADTQYF.

The chain employs TRBV28 and TRBJ2-2; D may be TRBD1 (6 bases). Trimming took off 1 base at V and 5 bases at J, with 8 bases between the two ends. This CDR3 region has 14 residues. Germline V gene data show CDR1 as MDHEN and CDR2 as SYDVKM. CDR3 protein: CASSLYTGTGELFF. The CDR3 nucleotides read TGTGCCAGCAGTTTATATACAGGGACCGGGGAGCTGTTTTTT.

The V gene is TRBV28, the J gene TRBJ2-3; possible D gene TRBD2, 6 bases. V shed 5 bases and J shed 2 bases, with 11 bases lying between them. This CDR3 is 14 amino acids long. Germline V gene sequence: CDR1 MDHEN, CDR2 SYDVKM. The CDR3 region has the DNA TGTGCCAGCAGTCGGGGGAGTATCACAGATACGCAGTATTTT. Its protein is CASSRGSITDTQYF. Together with reference TRBV28 and TRBJ2-3, the CDR3 gives the full variable domain: DVKVTQSSRYLVKRTGEKVFLECVQDMDHENMFWYRQDPGLGLRLIYFSYDVKMKEKGDIPEGYSVSREKKERFSLILESASTNQTSMYLCASSRGSITDTQYFGPGTRLTVL.

This clone was detected a few times. This sequence joins TRBV11-2 and TRBJ1-5; maybe TRBD1 (6 bases). Germline lookup yields CDR1 SGHAT and CDR2 FQNNGV. V lost 0 bases, J lost 1 base, and 7 bases lay in between. The CDR3 contains 15 residues. CDR3 in amino acids: CASSLEGGSNQPQHF. CDR3 coding DNA: TGTGCCAGCAGCTTAGAAGGGGGAAGCAATCAGCCCCAGCATTTT.

The chain employs TRBV6-5 and TRBJ1-1; D remains unclear. V was pared by 2 bases and J by 5 bases, with 9 bases between. The CDR3 is 13 residues long. Germline V gene sequence: CDR1 MNHEY, CDR2 SVGAGI. This CDR3 is CASSYIGVTEAFF. CDR3 coding DNA: TGTGCCAGCAGTTACATCGGGGTGACTGAAGCTTTCTTT.

V usage is TRBV13 and J usage is TRBJ1-5; 7 nucleotides match TRBD1. The CDR3 has 17 amino acids. V was clipped by 2 bases and J by 0 bases; unmatched bases: 7. Germline V gives CDR1 PRHDT, CDR2 FYEKMQ (reference sequence). The CDR3 DNA reads as TGTGCCAGCAGCTTAACCGGAACAGGGGATAGCAATCAGCCCCAGCATTTT. Translating gives CASSLTGTGDSNQPQHF.

This clone appeared a few times. Here the CDR3 DNA reads TGTGCCAGCGGACGACAGGGGGTACTCTATTATGGCTACACCTTC. This codes for CASGRQGVLYYGYTF. The chain carries TRBV28 and TRBJ1-2; 9 bases fit TRBD1. Germline CDR1 and CDR2: MDHEN and SYDVKM. Trimming removed 8 bases from V and 5 bases from J; junction bases left unmatched: 12. The CDR3 extends over 15 amino acids.

In DNA, the CDR3 is TGTGCCAGCGGGGGCGGGAGGGCCAATGAGCAGTTCTTC. Its protein is CASGGGRANEQFF. The rearrangement uses TRBV9 and TRBJ2-1; 9 bases fit TRBD2. The CDR3 covers 13 residues. The V gene's germline CDR1 is SGDLS and CDR2 YYNGEE. Losses at the gene ends were 7 bases for V and 6 bases for J; bases not matched to a gene: 5.

This clone was seen a handful of times. The chain is built from TRBV30 and TRBJ1-3; TRBD1 agrees at 8 bases. In germline, CDR1 is GTSNPN, CDR2 SVGIG (reference sequence). The CDR3 covers 14 residues. After removal of 0 bases from V and 8 bases from J, the junction contained 6 bases not matched to a gene. The CDR3 protein is CAWSVLDRGDTIYF. CDR3 sequence (DNA): TGTGCCTGGAGTGTATTAGACAGGGGAGACACCATATATTTT.

The chain links TRBV30 to TRBJ2-2; 8 bases fit TRBD2. CDR3 length: 15 residues. Germline V CDR1 and CDR2: GTSNPN, SVGIG (reference sequence). V was clipped by 6 bases and J by 1 base; unmatched bases: 7. As DNA, the CDR3 is TGTGCCTGCGTATCCGCGGGGGGGAACACCGGGGAGCTGTTTTTT. This gives the protein CACVSAGGNTGELFF.

This rearrangement joins TRBV28 to TRBJ1-5; 12 bases line up with TRBD1. Germline V gene sequence: CDR1 MDHEN, CDR2 SYDVKM. J was trimmed by 2 bases and V by 8 bases; bases with no gene match: 4. The CDR3 spans 15 residues. The CDR3 nucleotides are TGTGCCAGCGGGACAGGGGGCGAGGGCAATCAGCCCCAGCATTTT. Encoded protein: CASGTGGEGNQPQHF.

J is TRBJ2-7 and V is TRBV4-1; 8 bases agree with TRBD2. Looked up from germline, CDR1 is MGHRA and CDR2 is YSYEKL. After removal of 0 bases from V and 0 bases from J, the junction contained 7 bases not matched to a gene. This CDR3 contains 17 residues. The CDR3 reads CASSQEGTSRLSYEQYF. The CDR3 DNA reads as TGCGCCAGCAGCCAAGAGGGGACTAGTCGCCTCTCCTACGAGCAGTACTTC.

The genes are TRBV2 and TRBJ2-7; TRBD1 matches at 7 bases. CDR1 is SNHLY, CDR2 FYNNEI, per germline. With V trimmed by 6 bases and J by 4 bases, 9 bases remained unmatched. The CDR3 loop spans 14 amino acids. The CDR3 DNA reads TGTGCCAGCAGCCACCCTGACAGGGAGTACGAGCAGTACTTC. This translates into CASSHPDREYEQYF.

This clone appeared once. The chain recombines TRBV7-9 with TRBJ2-1; TRBD1 might be the D (6 bases). CDR1 and CDR2 from the germline V gene are SEHNR and FQNEAQ (reference sequence). This CDR3 spans 12 amino acids. V lost 2 bases to trimming and J lost 8 bases, with 7 bases between them. The CDR3 sequence is CASSLKGDEQFF. CDR3 bases: TGTGCCAGCAGCTTAAAGGGGGATGAGCAGTTCTTC.

The chain carries TRBV19 and TRBJ2-3, with 10 bases aligning to TRBD2. V was clipped by 3 bases and J by 2 bases; unmatched bases: 5. CDR1 is LNHDA, CDR2 SQIVND, per germline (reference sequence). CDR3 length equals 16 residues. DNA of the CDR3: TGTGCCAGTAGTATCGGACTAGCGGCGGACACAGATACGCAGTATTTT. Its protein is CASSIGLAADTDTQYF.

The chain links TRBV7-2 to TRBJ2-1; tentatively, D is TRBD2 (6 bases). Germline V CDR1 and CDR2: SGHTA, FQGNSA. The length of the CDR3 is 13 residues. Trimming took 5 bases from V and 6 from J, leaving 11 bases between them. CDR3 bases: TGTGCCAGCAGCCCCGGGGGTAGCAATGAGCAGTTCTTC. Its translation: CASSPGGSNEQFF.

This sequence joins TRBV25-1 and TRBJ2-1, with TRBD2 matching over 7 bases. CDR3 length: 14 amino acids. Germline V CDR1 and CDR2: MGHDK, SYGVNS. Trimming cost V 8 bases and J 6 bases; bases outside gene matches: 10. CDR3 region: CASHLAEEGNEQFF. The CDR3 DNA sequence: TGTGCCAGCCACCTAGCGGAGGAGGGCAATGAGCAGTTCTTC.

In regard to this clone: This CDR3 is also generated by other DNA sequences in the sample. The chain recombines TRBV5-1 with TRBJ2-7; possibly TRBD2 for D (5 bases). The CDR3 has 14 amino acids. Trimming shortened V by 2 bases and J by 0 bases, and 9 bases separated the two germline ends. CDR1 is SGHRS, CDR2 YFSETQ, per germline. CDR3 sequence reads: CASSFSGSSYEQYF. CDR3 nucleotide sequence: TGCGCCAGCAGCTTCTCGGGGAGCTCCTACGAGCAGTACTTC.

The chain carries TRBV27 and TRBJ1-2; D call uncertain. Germline V lookup: CDR1 MNHEY, CDR2 SMNVEV (reference sequence). Trimming pared 5 bases from V and 6 bases from J, leaving 16 bases between. The CDR3 loop spans 14 amino acids. The CDR3 DNA sequence: TGTGCCAGCAGTCCGACCTCGGGAAGGGATGGCTACACCTTC. This codes for CASSPTSGRDGYTF.

The chain uses TRBV28 and TRBJ2-7; TRBD2 aligns across 11 bases. Germline V gives CDR1 MDHEN, CDR2 SYDVKM. V shed 4 bases, J shed 3 bases, and the junction held 5 bases outside the gene matches. CDR3 size: 15 residues. The CDR3 is CASSYGLAGIYEQYF. CDR3 bases: TGTGCCAGCAGTTACGGACTAGCGGGCATCTACGAGCAGTACTTC.